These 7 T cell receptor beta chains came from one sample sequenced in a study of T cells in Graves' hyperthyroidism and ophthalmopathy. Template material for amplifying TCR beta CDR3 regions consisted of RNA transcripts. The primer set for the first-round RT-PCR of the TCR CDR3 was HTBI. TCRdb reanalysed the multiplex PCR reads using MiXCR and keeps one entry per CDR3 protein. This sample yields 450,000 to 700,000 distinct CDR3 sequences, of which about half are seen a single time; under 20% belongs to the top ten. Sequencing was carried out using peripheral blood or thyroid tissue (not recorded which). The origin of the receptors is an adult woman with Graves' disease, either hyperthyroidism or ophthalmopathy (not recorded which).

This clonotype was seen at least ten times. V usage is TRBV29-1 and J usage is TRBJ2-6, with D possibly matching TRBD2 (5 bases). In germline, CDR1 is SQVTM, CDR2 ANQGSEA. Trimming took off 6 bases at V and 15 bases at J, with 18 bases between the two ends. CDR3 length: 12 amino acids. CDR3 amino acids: CSVAELDLGLTF. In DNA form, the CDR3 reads TGCAGCGTCGCTGAATTGGACTTAGGCCTGACTTTC.

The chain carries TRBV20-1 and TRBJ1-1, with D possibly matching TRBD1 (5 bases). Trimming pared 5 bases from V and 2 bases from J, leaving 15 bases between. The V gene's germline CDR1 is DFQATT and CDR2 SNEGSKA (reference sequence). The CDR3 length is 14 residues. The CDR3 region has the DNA TGCAGTGCTCACCGGGACCAACCTAACACTGAAGCTTTCTTT. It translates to CSAHRDQPNTEAFF.

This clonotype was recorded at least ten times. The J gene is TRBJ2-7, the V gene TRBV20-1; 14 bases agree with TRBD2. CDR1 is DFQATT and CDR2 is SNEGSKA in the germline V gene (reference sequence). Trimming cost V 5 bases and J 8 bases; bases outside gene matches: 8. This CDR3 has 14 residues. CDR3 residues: CSAPMTSGRAQQYF. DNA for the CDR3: TGCAGTGCTCCGATGACTAGCGGGAGGGCCCAGCAGTACTTC.

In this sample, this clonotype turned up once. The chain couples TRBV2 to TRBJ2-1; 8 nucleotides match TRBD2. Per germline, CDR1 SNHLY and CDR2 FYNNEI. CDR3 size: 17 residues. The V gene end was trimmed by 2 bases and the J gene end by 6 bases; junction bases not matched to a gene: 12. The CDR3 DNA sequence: TGTGCCAGCAGTGAACCGAGGTCCGGGAGGGGGGCCAATGAGCAGTTCTTC. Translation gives CASSEPRSGRGANEQFF.

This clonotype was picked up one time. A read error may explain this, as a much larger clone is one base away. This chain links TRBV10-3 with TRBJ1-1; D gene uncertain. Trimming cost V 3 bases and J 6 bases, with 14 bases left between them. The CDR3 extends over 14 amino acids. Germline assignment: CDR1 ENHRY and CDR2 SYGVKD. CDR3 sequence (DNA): TGTGCCATCAGTGAAATACCTGATGGCGCTGAAGCTTTCTTT. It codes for CAISEIPDGAEAFF.

The CDR3, as DNA: TGTGCCAGCAGCTACAGGACAGGGACGGTCAATCAGCCCCAGCATTTT. Amino acids: CASSYRTGTVNQPQHF. This sequence joins TRBV28 and TRBJ1-5; 8 bases map to TRBD1. CDR3 length: 16 residues. V shed 6 bases and J 3 bases; nucleotides not matched to a gene: 10. The germline gives CDR1 MDHEN, CDR2 SYDVKM.

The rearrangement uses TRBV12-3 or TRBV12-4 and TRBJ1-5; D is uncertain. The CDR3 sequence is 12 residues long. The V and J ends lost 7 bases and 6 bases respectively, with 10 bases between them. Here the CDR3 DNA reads TGTGCCAGCACCCCGGGATCTCAGCCCCAGCATTTT. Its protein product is CASTPGSQPQHF.